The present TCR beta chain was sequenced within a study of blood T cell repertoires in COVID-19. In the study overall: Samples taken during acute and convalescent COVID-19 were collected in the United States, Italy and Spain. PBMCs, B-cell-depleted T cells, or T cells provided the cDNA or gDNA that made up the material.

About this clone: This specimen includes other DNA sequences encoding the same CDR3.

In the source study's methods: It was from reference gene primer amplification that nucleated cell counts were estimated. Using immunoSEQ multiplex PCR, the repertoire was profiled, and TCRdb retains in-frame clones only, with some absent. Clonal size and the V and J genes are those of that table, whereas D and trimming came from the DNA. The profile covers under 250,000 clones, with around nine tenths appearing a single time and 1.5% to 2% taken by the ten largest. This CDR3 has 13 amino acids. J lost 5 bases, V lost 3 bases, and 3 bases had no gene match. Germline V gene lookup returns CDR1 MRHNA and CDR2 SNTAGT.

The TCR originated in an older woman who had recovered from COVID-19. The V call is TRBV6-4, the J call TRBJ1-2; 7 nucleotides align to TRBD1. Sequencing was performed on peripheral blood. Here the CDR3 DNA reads TGTGCCAGCAGTGAGGGGACAGCATATGGCTACACCTTC. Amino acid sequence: CASSEGTAYGYTF.